This is a list of T cell receptor beta chains from one sample in a study of shared clonotypes between healthy human individuals. Produced via immunoSEQ multiplex PCR; TCRdb's table is partial and in-frame only. The data show roughly 1 million clones, around 74% seen once. Sequencing was done on a sample of memory CD4+ T cells sorted from blood. The receptors come from a man in his late teens or twenties in good health. Both conserved end residues are part of each CDR3. D genes are given only for firm matches. Size tells how often a clone was seen (once, few, many) or the class of an expanded clone, and some rows leave it out.

NA,NA,TRBV30,TRBJ1-3,TGTGCCTGGGAACCATCTTCGAACACCATATATTTT,CAWEPSSNTIYF
NA,NA,TRBV19,TRBJ1-4,TGTGCCAGTAGTATAGACAGTACCTCAACTAATGAAAAACTGTTTTTT,CASSIDSTSTNEKLFF
NA,NA,TRBV11-3,TRBJ2-1,TGTGCCAGCAGCTCTAGCTCCTACAATGAGCAGTTCTTC,CASSSSSYNEQFF
many,NA,TRBV6-6,TRBJ1-1,TGTGCCAGCAGTTACTTCGAGAACACTGAAGCTTTCTTT,CASSYFENTEAFF
NA,TRBD2,TRBV5-1,TRBJ2-3,TGCGCCAGCAGCTTGGGGCTAGCGGGGGGCCGTGGAGATACGCAGTATTTT,CASSLGLAGGRGDTQYF
NA,NA,TRBV9,TRBJ2-1,TGTGCCAGCAGCGTAGATGAGCGGTACAATGAGCAGTTCTTC,CASSVDERYNEQFF
NA,TRBD2,TRBV18,TRBJ2-3,TGTGCCAGCTCACCACCACTAGCGTTAGTTACAGATACGCAGTATTTT,CASSPPLALVTDTQYF
NA,NA,TRBV7-8,TRBJ1-5,TGTGCCAGCAGCCCTCTAGGGGGGGGAAGCAATCAGCCCCAGCATTTT,CASSPLGGGSNQPQHF
NA,NA,TRBV7-2,TRBJ1-2,TGTGCCAGCAGCTCTTTCTTCAGGGACGACTATGGCTACACCTTC,CASSSFFRDDYGYTF
NA,TRBD2,TRBV5-4,TRBJ2-3,TGTGCCAGCAGCCCTGGCGGCGGGAGGGGGGGCACAGATACGCAGTATTTT,CASSPGGGRGGTDTQYF
NA,NA,TRBV7-2,TRBJ2-5,TGTGCCAGCCGATTCCGGCGGGGAATGGAGACCCAGTACTTC,CASRFRRGMETQYF
NA,NA,TRBV28,TRBJ1-5,TGTGCCAGCAGTTCCTCAAGTCAGCCCCAGCATTTT,CASSSSSQPQHF
NA,NA,TRBV28,TRBJ1-2,TGTGCCAGCAGTTTAGACACGGACGGAGGCTACACCTTC,CASSLDTDGGYTF
NA,TRBD1,TRBV29-1,TRBJ2-1,TGCAGCGTTGAGACAGGGTACGTTGAGCAGTTCTTC,CSVETGYVEQFF
once,NA,TRBV5-1,TRBJ2-7,TGCGCCAGCAGCTTGGTAGCGTTATCCTACGAGCAGTACTTC,CASSLVALSYEQYF
NA,NA,TRBV4-1,TRBJ1-1,TGCGCCAGCAGCCTGGAGGGGGTAGGGACTGAAGCTTTCTTT,CASSLEGVGTEAFF
NA,NA,TRBV28,TRBJ1-2,TGTGCCAGCAGTTTTAATGGGGGACGCGGTGGCTACACCTTC,CASSFNGGRGGYTF
NA,TRBD1,TRBV19,TRBJ2-1,TGTGCCAGTAGTGAGAAACAGGGGGCCTACAATGAGCAGTTCTTC,CASSEKQGAYNEQFF
many,TRBD1,TRBV5-6,TRBJ1-1,TGTGCCAGCAGCCCTCGGACAGGTTCAGCTTTCTTT,CASSPRTGSAFF
NA,TRBD1,TRBV7-2,TRBJ1-4,TGTGCCAGCAGCACCGGCCCGGGACAGGGTGGGGAAAAACTGTTTTTT,CASSTGPGQGGEKLFF
NA,TRBD1,TRBV5-1,TRBJ2-1,TGCGCCAGCAGTTGGGACAGCCGGAATGAGCAGTTCTTC,CASSWDSRNEQFF
NA,TRBD2,TRBV5-1,TRBJ2-1,TGCGCCAGCAGCTCCAGACTAGCGGGGGGGCAGTTCTTC,CASSSRLAGGQFF
NA,TRBD1,TRBV2,TRBJ1-1,TGTGCCAGCAGAGCCTACCTCGGGACAGGGAACACTGAAGCTTTCTTT,CASRAYLGTGNTEAFF
NA,NA,TRBV2,TRBJ2-3,TGTGCCAGCAGTCTCCCAGGGCCAAGCACAGATACGCAGTATTTT,CASSLPGPSTDTQYF
NA,NA,TRBV6-5,TRBJ1-4,TGTGCCAGCAGTTCGTATCGTACGGCTCGGGAGGAACTGTTTTTT,CASSSYRTAREELFF
NA,NA,TRBV15,TRBJ1-6,TGTGCCACCAGCAGAGACCTTAATTCACCCCTCCACTTT,CATSRDLNSPLHF
NA,NA,TRBV4-1,TRBJ2-1,TGCGCCAGCAGCCAAGGGCCCAGGGGCTCCTACAATGAGCAGTTCTTC,CASSQGPRGSYNEQFF
NA,NA,TRBV11-2,TRBJ1-4,TGTGCCAGCAGCTTAGATGGACTCAGTAATGAAAAACTGTTTTTT,CASSLDGLSNEKLFF
NA,TRBD1,TRBV27,TRBJ2-7,TGTGCCAGCAGTTCGACCGGGACAGGGTCCTACGAGCAGTACTTC,CASSSTGTGSYEQYF
NA,NA,TRBV30,TRBJ1-4,TGTGCCTGGAGTGTCGTTACAGGCCGTAATGAAAAACTGTTTTTT,CAWSVVTGRNEKLFF
NA,TRBD2,TRBV15,TRBJ2-5,TGTGCCACCAGCAGAGATTTAGGAGCGGGAGAAGAGACCCAGTACTTC,CATSRDLGAGEETQYF
NA,NA,TRBV7-7,TRBJ2-1,TGTGCTAGCAGCTTAGAAGTAGCGGCTAATGAGCAGTTCTTC,CASSLEVAANEQFF
NA,TRBD2,TRBV4-3,TRBJ2-1,TGCGCCAGCAGCCAAGCTCCGGTTAGCGGGAAGATATACAATGAGCAGTTCTTC,CASSQAPVSGKIYNEQFF
NA,NA,TRBV28,TRBJ1-6,TGTGCCAGCACCAAGAACTATCCAAATTCACCCCTCCACTTT,CASTKNYPNSPLHF
few,NA,TRBV7-8,TRBJ1-3,TGTGCCAGCAGCCAGGACAGTTACTCTGGAAACACCATATATTTT,CASSQDSYSGNTIYF
NA,NA,TRBV28,TRBJ2-7,TGTGCCAGCACCCCGGGGCAGTTGTACTACGAGCAGTACTTC,CASTPGQLYYEQYF
NA,NA,TRBV5-1,TRBJ2-3,TGCGCCAGCAGCTCCGATGGTAGGCGGGGAGGCACAGATACGCAGTATTTT,CASSSDGRRGGTDTQYF
NA,NA,TRBV1,TRBJ2-3,TGCACCAGCAGCCAAGCCCAGCGGGGGGGCCCCACGCAGTATTTT,CTSSQAQRGGPTQYF
NA,TRBD1,TRBV19,TRBJ1-5,TGTGCCAGTAGTCCCGACAGGGTCAATCAGCCCCAGCATTTT,CASSPDRVNQPQHF
NA,TRBD1,TRBV9,TRBJ2-7,TGTGCCAGCAGCGTACTCAGGACAGGGGGCGAGCAGTACTTC,CASSVLRTGGEQYF
NA,TRBD1,TRBV15,TRBJ2-1,TGTGCCACCAGCACACAGGGGTACAATGAGCAGTTCTTC,CATSTQGYNEQFF
NA,TRBD2,TRBV5-1,TRBJ2-1,TGCGCCAGCAGCAAACCGACTAGCGGGAGTTCCTACAATGAGCAGTTCTTC,CASSKPTSGSSYNEQFF
NA,NA,TRBV5-4,TRBJ2-7,TGTGCCAGCAGCTTGGGTGGTAGCGGCCCGTCCTACGAGCAGTACTTC,CASSLGGSGPSYEQYF
NA,TRBD2,TRBV7-8,TRBJ2-7,TGTGCCAGCAGCTTCGGGACTAGCGGGCGCGAGCAGTACTTC,CASSFGTSGREQYF
few,NA,TRBV18,TRBJ1-2,TGTGCCAGCTCACCTGACAGGTCCTATGGCTACACCTTC,CASSPDRSYGYTF
NA,NA,TRBV11-2,TRBJ1-1,TGTGCCAGCAGCCCGGGCGCCGTTCAGGGAGCTTTCTTT,CASSPGAVQGAFF
once,NA,TRBV2,TRBJ2-5,TGTGCCAGCAGCCCCGGCCCGGGGACCCAGTACTTC,CASSPGPGTQYF
NA,NA,TRBV28,TRBJ2-5,TGTGCCAGCCGGGGGGCTGAGACCCAGTACTTC,CASRGAETQYF
NA,TRBD1,TRBV13,TRBJ1-2,TGTGCCAGCAGCTCGACAGGGGTGAATGGCTACACCTTC,CASSSTGVNGYTF
NA,TRBD2,TRBV5-4,TRBJ2-7,TGTGCCAGCAGCTTGGAGGGCGGGAGGGCCGACGAGCAGTACTTC,CASSLEGGRADEQYF
NA,TRBD1,TRBV6-1,TRBJ1-2,TGTGCCAGCAGTGGACAGGGTACTACGTATGGCTACACCTTC,CASSGQGTTYGYTF
NA,NA,TRBV7-2,TRBJ2-3,TGTGCCAGCAGCTTAGATATTTGGGAAGGCACGCAGTATTTT,CASSLDIWEGTQYF
NA,NA,TRBV6-5,TRBJ1-1,TGTGCCAGCAGTTACTTGGGCCGAGGGGAAGCTTTCTTT,CASSYLGRGEAFF
NA,NA,TRBV30,TRBJ2-1,TGTGCCTGGAGTCCTACGACTGAGCAGTTCTTC,CAWSPTTEQFF
few,TRBD2,TRBV19,TRBJ2-7,TGTGCCAGTAGCCTAGCGGGGGGGCCCTACGAGCAGTACTTC,CASSLAGGPYEQYF